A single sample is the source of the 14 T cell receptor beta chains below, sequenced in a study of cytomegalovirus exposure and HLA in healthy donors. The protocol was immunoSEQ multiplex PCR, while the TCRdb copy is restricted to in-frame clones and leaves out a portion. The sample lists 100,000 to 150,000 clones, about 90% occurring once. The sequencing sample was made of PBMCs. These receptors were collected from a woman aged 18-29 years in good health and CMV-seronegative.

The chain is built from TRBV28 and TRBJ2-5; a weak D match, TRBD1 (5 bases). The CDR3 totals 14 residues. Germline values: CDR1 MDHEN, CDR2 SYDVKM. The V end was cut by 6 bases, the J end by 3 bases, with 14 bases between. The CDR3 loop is CASSPWTSKETQYF. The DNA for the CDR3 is TGTGCCAGCAGCCCTTGGACATCTAAAGAGACCCAGTACTTC.

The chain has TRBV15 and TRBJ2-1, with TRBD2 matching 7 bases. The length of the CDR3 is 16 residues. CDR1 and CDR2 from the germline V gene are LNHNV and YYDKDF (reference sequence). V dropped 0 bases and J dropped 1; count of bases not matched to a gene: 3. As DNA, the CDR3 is TGTGCCACCAGCAGAGATGGGGGGGGATCCTACAATGAGCAGTTCTTC. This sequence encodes CATSRDGGGSYNEQFF.

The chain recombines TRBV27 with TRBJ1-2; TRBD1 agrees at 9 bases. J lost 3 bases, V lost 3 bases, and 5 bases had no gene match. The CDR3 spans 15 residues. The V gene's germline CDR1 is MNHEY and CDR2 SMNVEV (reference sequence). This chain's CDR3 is CASSFRRDRDYGYTF. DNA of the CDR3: TGTGCCAGCAGTTTCCGTCGGGACAGGGACTATGGCTACACCTTC.

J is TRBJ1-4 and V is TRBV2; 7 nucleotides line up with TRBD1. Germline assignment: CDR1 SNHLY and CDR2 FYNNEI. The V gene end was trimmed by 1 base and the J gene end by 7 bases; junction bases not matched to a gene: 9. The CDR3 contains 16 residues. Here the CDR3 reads CASSEEQGGLGEKLFF. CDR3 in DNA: TGTGCCAGCAGTGAAGAGCAGGGGGGATTGGGTGAAAAACTGTTTTTT.

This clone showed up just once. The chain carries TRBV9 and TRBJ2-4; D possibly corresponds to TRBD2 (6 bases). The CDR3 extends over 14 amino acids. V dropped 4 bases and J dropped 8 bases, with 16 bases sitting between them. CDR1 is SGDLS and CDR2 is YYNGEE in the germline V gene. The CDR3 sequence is CASSPRLGSDIQYF. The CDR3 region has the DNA TGTGCCAGCAGCCCAAGACTAGGTTCGGACATTCAGTACTTC.

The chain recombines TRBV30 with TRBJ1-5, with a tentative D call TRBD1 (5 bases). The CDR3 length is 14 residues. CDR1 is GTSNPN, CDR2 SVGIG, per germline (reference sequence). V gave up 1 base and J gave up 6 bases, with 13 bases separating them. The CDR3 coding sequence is TGTGCCTGGAGTGCCCTTCAGGGCAGTCAGCCCCAGCATTTT. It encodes CAWSALQGSQPQHF.

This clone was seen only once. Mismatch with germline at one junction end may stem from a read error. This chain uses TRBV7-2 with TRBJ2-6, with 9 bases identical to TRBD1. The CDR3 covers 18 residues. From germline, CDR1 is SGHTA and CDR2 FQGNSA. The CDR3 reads CASRLDSGTGIGANVLTF. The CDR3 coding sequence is TGTGCCAGCAGATTAGACTCCGGGACAGGGATAGGGGCCAACGTCCTGACTTTC.

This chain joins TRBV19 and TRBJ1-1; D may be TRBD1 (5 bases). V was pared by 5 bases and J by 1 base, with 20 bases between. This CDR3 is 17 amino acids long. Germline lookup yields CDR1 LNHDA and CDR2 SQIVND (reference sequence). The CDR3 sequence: CASSPLAGPRGNTEAFF. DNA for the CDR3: TGTGCCAGTAGTCCGCTGGCAGGCCCAAGGGGGAACACTGAAGCTTTCTTT.

The CDR3 protein is CASSPHGSTEAFF. The CDR3 DNA is TGTGCCAGCAGTCCCCATGGTAGCACTGAAGCTTTCTTT. The rearrangement uses TRBV27 and TRBJ1-1; D not certain. The CDR3 runs 13 residues. CDR1 MNHEY and CDR2 SMNVEV come from the germline V gene (reference sequence). Trimming removed 5 bases from V and 4 bases from J, with 11 bases in between.

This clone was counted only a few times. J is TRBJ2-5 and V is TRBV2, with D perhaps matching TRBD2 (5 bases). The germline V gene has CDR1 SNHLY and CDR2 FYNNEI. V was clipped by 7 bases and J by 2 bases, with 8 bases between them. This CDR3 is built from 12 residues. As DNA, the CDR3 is TGTGCCAGCACGAGGGAACAAGAGACCCAGTACTTC. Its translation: CASTREQETQYF.

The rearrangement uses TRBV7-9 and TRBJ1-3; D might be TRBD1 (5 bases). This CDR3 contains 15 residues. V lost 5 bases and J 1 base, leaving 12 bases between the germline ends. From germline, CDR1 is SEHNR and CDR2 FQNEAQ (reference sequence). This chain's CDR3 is CASSGGGPSGNTIYF. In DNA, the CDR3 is TGTGCCAGCAGCGGGGGAGGGCCGTCTGGAAACACCATATATTTT. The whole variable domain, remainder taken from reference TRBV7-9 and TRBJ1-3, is DTGVSQNPRHKITKRGQNVTFRCDPISEHNRLYWYRQTLGQGPEFLTYFQNEAQLEKSRLLSDRFSAERPKGSFSTLEIQRTEQGDSAMYLCASSGGGPSGNTIYFGEGSWLTVV.

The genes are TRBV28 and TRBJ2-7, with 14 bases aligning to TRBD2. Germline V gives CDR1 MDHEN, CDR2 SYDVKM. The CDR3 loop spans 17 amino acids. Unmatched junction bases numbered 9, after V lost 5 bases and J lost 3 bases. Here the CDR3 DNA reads TGTGCCAGCAGTCGCTCCGGACTAGCGGGGGGAGTCTACGAGCAGTACTTC. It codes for CASSRSGLAGGVYEQYF.

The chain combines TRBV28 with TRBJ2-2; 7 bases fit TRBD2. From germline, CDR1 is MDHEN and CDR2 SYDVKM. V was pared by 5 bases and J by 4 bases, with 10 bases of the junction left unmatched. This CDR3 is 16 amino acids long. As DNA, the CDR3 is TGTGCCAGCAGTCTCCCGGCGGGAGCAGGCACCGGGGAGCTGTTTTTT. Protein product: CASSLPAGAGTGELFF.

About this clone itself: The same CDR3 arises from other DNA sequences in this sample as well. CDR3 loop: CASSLQGTDTQYF. The CDR3 DNA follows: TGTGCCAGCAGCTTACAGGGGACAGATACGCAGTATTTT. This chain links TRBV5-6 with TRBJ2-3; 7 bases line up with TRBD1. Germline V gives CDR1 SGHDT, CDR2 YYEEEE. This CDR3 has 13 amino acids. With V trimmed by 2 bases and J by 3 bases, 0 bases remained unmatched. The variable domain in full, completed from reference TRBV5-6 and TRBJ2-3, reads DAGVTQSPTHLIKTRGQQVTLRCSPKSGHDTVSWYQQALGQGPQFIFQYYEEEERQRGNFPDRFSGHQFPNYSSELNVNALLLGDSALYLCASSLQGTDTQYFGPGTRLTVL.